A selection of T cell receptor beta chains follows, all from one sample in a study of shared clonotypes between healthy human individuals. Generated by immunoSEQ multiplex PCR, the TCRdb table keeps only in-frame clones and is missing some. This sample has more than 1 million clones, with about four fifths found just once. Sequenced: memory CD4+ T cells from PBMCs. The receptors derive from a man between 18 and 29 years old in good health. Some clones in this sample may be carry-over from other donors' samples. The CDR3 runs from the conserved cysteine through the conserved F or W. The D gene is left open where the match is weak. Clone size is given for some rows only: seen once, a few or many times, or a class if the clone is expanded.

V gene: TRBV28
J gene: TRBJ2-2
D gene: .
clone size: .
CDR3 protein: CASGGHLGKQNTGELFF
CDR3 DNA: TGTGCCAGCGGGGGCCATCTGGGCAAACAGAACACCGGGGAGCTGTTTTTT

V gene: TRBV28
J gene: TRBJ1-3
D gene: TRBD1
clone size: .
CDR3 protein: CASSQADRGSGNTIYF
CDR3 DNA: TGTGCCAGCAGTCAGGCAGACAGGGGTTCTGGAAACACCATATATTTT

V gene: TRBV20-1
J gene: TRBJ1-2
D gene: .
clone size: .
CDR3 protein: CSAGDYYGYTF
CDR3 DNA: TGCAGTGCTGGGGATTACTATGGCTACACCTTC

V gene: TRBV7-3
J gene: TRBJ1-1
D gene: .
clone size: .
CDR3 protein: CASRFTANTEAFF
CDR3 DNA: TGTGCCAGCAGGTTTACGGCGAACACTGAAGCTTTCTTT

V gene: TRBV7-6
J gene: TRBJ1-1
D gene: .
clone size: .
CDR3 protein: CASSLENLPPHMNTEAFF
CDR3 DNA: TGTGCCAGCAGCTTAGAGAATCTACCCCCTCACATGAACACTGAAGCTTTCTTT

V gene: TRBV15
J gene: TRBJ2-3
D gene: TRBD2
clone size: .
CDR3 protein: CATSRRAGVTDTQYF
CDR3 DNA: TGTGCCACCAGCAGACGCGCGGGAGTGACGGATACGCAGTATTTT

V gene: TRBV7-9
J gene: TRBJ2-5
D gene: TRBD1
clone size: .
CDR3 protein: CASSSLQGTQTQYF
CDR3 DNA: TGTGCCAGCAGCTCTTTACAGGGGACGCAGACCCAGTACTTC

V gene: TRBV5-4
J gene: TRBJ2-2
D gene: TRBD2
clone size: few
CDR3 protein: CASSITSGANTGELFF
CDR3 DNA: TGTGCCAGCAGCATTACTAGCGGAGCGAACACCGGGGAGCTGTTTTTT

V gene: TRBV30
J gene: TRBJ1-1
D gene: .
clone size: .
CDR3 protein: CAWSGAQTGTEAFF
CDR3 DNA: TGTGCCTGGAGCGGGGCACAAACAGGTACTGAAGCTTTCTTT

V gene: TRBV5-1
J gene: TRBJ2-1
D gene: .
clone size: .
CDR3 protein: CASSLVGGSMTEQFF
CDR3 DNA: TGCGCCAGCAGCTTGGTCGGTGGGTCCATGACTGAGCAGTTCTTC

V gene: TRBV21-1
J gene: TRBJ2-7
D gene: .
clone size: .
CDR3 protein: CASSREIHEQYF
CDR3 DNA: TGTGCCAGCAGCAGGGAAATCCACGAGCAGTACTTC

V gene: TRBV5-1
J gene: TRBJ1-3
D gene: TRBD1
clone size: .
CDR3 protein: CASSWDRVSGGNTIYF
CDR3 DNA: TGCGCCAGCAGCTGGGACAGGGTGTCCGGTGGAAACACCATATATTTT

V gene: TRBV10-3
J gene: TRBJ2-3
D gene: TRBD1
clone size: .
CDR3 protein: CAIRGQTGTDTQYF
CDR3 DNA: TGTGCCATCAGGGGACAGACCGGCACAGATACGCAGTATTTT

V gene: TRBV28
J gene: TRBJ2-1
D gene: .
clone size: .
CDR3 protein: CASSLSVGSSYNEQFF
CDR3 DNA: TGTGCCAGCAGTTTGTCGGTAGGAAGCTCCTACAATGAGCAGTTCTTC

V gene: TRBV9
J gene: TRBJ1-1
D gene: TRBD1
clone size: .
CDR3 protein: CASTEGQGTEAFF
CDR3 DNA: TGTGCCAGCACCGAAGGACAGGGGACTGAAGCTTTCTTT

V gene: TRBV7-2
J gene: TRBJ1-2
D gene: .
clone size: .
CDR3 protein: CASSPDVIVRHTF
CDR3 DNA: TGTGCCAGCAGCCCGGACGTCATAGTTCGGCACACCTTC

V gene: TRBV11-2
J gene: TRBJ2-7
D gene: .
clone size: .
CDR3 protein: CASRRIPKAETYEQYF
CDR3 DNA: TGTGCCAGCCGAAGGATCCCGAAAGCGGAGACCTACGAGCAGTACTTC

V gene: TRBV5-1
J gene: TRBJ2-1
D gene: TRBD2
clone size: .
CDR3 protein: CASSGGSSYNEQFF
CDR3 DNA: TGCGCCAGCAGCGGCGGGAGCTCCTACAATGAGCAGTTCTTC

V gene: TRBV7-3
J gene: TRBJ2-1
D gene: .
clone size: .
CDR3 protein: CASSPQGSREQFF
CDR3 DNA: TGTGCCAGCAGCCCCCAGGGTAGTCGGGAGCAGTTCTTC

V gene: TRBV4-1
J gene: TRBJ2-5
D gene: TRBD2
clone size: .
CDR3 protein: CASSQRGGGTIDQETQYF
CDR3 DNA: TGCGCCAGCAGCCAACGGGGGGGTGGGACGATAGACCAAGAGACCCAGTACTTC

V gene: TRBV19
J gene: TRBJ1-5
D gene: .
clone size: .
CDR3 protein: CASSMPPARGGNQPQHF
CDR3 DNA: TGTGCCAGTAGTATGCCACCCGCGAGGGGGGGCAATCAGCCCCAGCATTTT

V gene: TRBV5-1
J gene: TRBJ2-3
D gene: TRBD1
clone size: .
CDR3 protein: CASSPGTGPGDTQYF
CDR3 DNA: TGCGCCAGCAGCCCCGGGACAGGGCCAGGAGATACGCAGTATTTT

V gene: TRBV7-2
J gene: TRBJ2-7
D gene: .
clone size: .
CDR3 protein: CASSFWEWAYEQYF
CDR3 DNA: TGTGCCAGCAGCTTCTGGGAGTGGGCCTACGAGCAGTACTTC

V gene: TRBV10-2
J gene: TRBJ2-5
D gene: TRBD1
clone size: .
CDR3 protein: CASNLQGRGETQYF
CDR3 DNA: TGCGCCAGCAATCTACAGGGGAGAGGGGAGACCCAGTACTTC

V gene: TRBV28
J gene: TRBJ2-5
D gene: .
clone size: .
CDR3 protein: CASSLSRAPAHF
CDR3 DNA: TGTGCCAGCAGTTTAAGCCGGGCCCCTGCGCACTTC

V gene: TRBV10-3
J gene: TRBJ2-1
D gene: .
clone size: .
CDR3 protein: CAISESVVVPFF
CDR3 DNA: TGTGCCATCAGTGAGTCGGTAGTTGTTCCGTTCTTC

V gene: TRBV6-6
J gene: TRBJ2-7
D gene: TRBD1
clone size: .
CDR3 protein: CASSWTGGSYEQYF
CDR3 DNA: TGTGCCAGCAGTTGGACAGGGGGGTCCTACGAGCAGTACTTC

V gene: TRBV29-1
J gene: TRBJ2-3
D gene: TRBD1
clone size: .
CDR3 protein: CSVVPDRGPNTQYF
CDR3 DNA: TGCAGCGTGGTCCCGGACAGGGGGCCGAATACGCAGTATTTT

V gene: TRBV5-4
J gene: TRBJ2-6
D gene: .
clone size: .
CDR3 protein: CASSDGRDRAGANVLTF
CDR3 DNA: TGTGCCAGCAGCGATGGCAGGGATAGAGCTGGGGCCAACGTCCTGACTTTC

V gene: TRBV5-4
J gene: TRBJ2-3
D gene: TRBD2
clone size: .
CDR3 protein: CASSLGLAGPTDTQYF
CDR3 DNA: TGTGCCAGCAGCTTAGGACTAGCGGGACCCACAGATACGCAGTATTTT

V gene: TRBV18
J gene: TRBJ1-1
D gene: .
clone size: .
CDR3 protein: CASSPWQESTEAFF
CDR3 DNA: TGTGCCAGCTCACCATGGCAGGAGAGCACTGAAGCTTTCTTT

V gene: TRBV6-1
J gene: TRBJ1-5
D gene: .
clone size: .
CDR3 protein: CASSEDRLNQPQHF
CDR3 DNA: TGTGCCAGCAGTGAAGACAGGCTCAATCAGCCCCAGCATTTT

V gene: TRBV7-8
J gene: TRBJ1-2
D gene: TRBD1
clone size: .
CDR3 protein: CASSLRQGASGYTF
CDR3 DNA: TGTGCCAGCAGCTTAAGACAGGGGGCGTCGGGCTACACCTTC

V gene: TRBV5-1
J gene: TRBJ2-1
D gene: TRBD2
clone size: .
CDR3 protein: CASSLSGDNEQFF
CDR3 DNA: TGCGCCAGCAGCCTGAGCGGGGACAATGAGCAGTTCTTC

V gene: TRBV2
J gene: TRBJ2-7
D gene: TRBD1
clone size: .
CDR3 protein: CASSSGQGNAYEQYF
CDR3 DNA: TGTGCCAGCAGCTCTGGACAGGGGAATGCCTACGAGCAGTACTTC

V gene: TRBV5-8
J gene: TRBJ2-7
D gene: TRBD2
clone size: few
CDR3 protein: CASSLLVDAGGPIYEQYF
CDR3 DNA: TGTGCCAGCAGCTTGTTAGTGGACGCGGGAGGTCCAATTTACGAGCAGTACTTC

V gene: TRBV10-3
J gene: TRBJ2-7
D gene: .
clone size: .
CDR3 protein: CAISESLAGLQQYF
CDR3 DNA: TGTGCCATCAGTGAAAGTCTAGCCGGACTCCAGCAGTACTTC

V gene: TRBV5-1
J gene: TRBJ2-1
D gene: TRBD2
clone size: .
CDR3 protein: CASSPSGSLYNEQFF
CDR3 DNA: TGCGCCAGCAGCCCGAGCGGGAGTTTATACAATGAGCAGTTCTTC

V gene: TRBV18
J gene: TRBJ2-1
D gene: TRBD1
clone size: .
CDR3 protein: CASSLDRGSYNEQFF
CDR3 DNA: TGTGCCAGCTCACTGGACAGGGGCTCCTACAATGAGCAGTTCTTC

V gene: TRBV7-2
J gene: TRBJ2-2
D gene: .
clone size: few
CDR3 protein: CASSLDWRNTGELFF
CDR3 DNA: TGTGCCAGCAGCTTAGACTGGAGGAACACCGGGGAGCTGTTTTTT

V gene: TRBV28
J gene: TRBJ1-1
D gene: TRBD1
clone size: .
CDR3 protein: CASKFPTGGSEAFF
CDR3 DNA: TGTGCCAGCAAGTTCCCGACAGGGGGCTCTGAAGCTTTCTTT

V gene: TRBV14
J gene: TRBJ2-7
D gene: .
clone size: .
CDR3 protein: CASSGQYEQYF
CDR3 DNA: TGTGCCAGCAGCGGGCAGTACGAGCAGTACTTC

V gene: TRBV7-2
J gene: TRBJ2-3
D gene: .
clone size: .
CDR3 protein: CASSPLTRADTQYF
CDR3 DNA: TGTGCCAGCAGCCCCTTGACTAGGGCAGATACGCAGTATTTT

V gene: TRBV14
J gene: TRBJ1-1
D gene: .
clone size: .
CDR3 protein: CASSQDLGDTEAFF
CDR3 DNA: TGTGCCAGCAGCCAAGATCTGGGGGACACTGAAGCTTTCTTT

V gene: TRBV5-1
J gene: TRBJ2-7
D gene: TRBD2
clone size: .
CDR3 protein: CASSLGPAGGSYEQYF
CDR3 DNA: TGCGCCAGCAGCTTGGGTCCCGCGGGAGGCTCATACGAGCAGTACTTC

V gene: TRBV6-1
J gene: TRBJ2-1
D gene: TRBD2
clone size: .
CDR3 protein: CASGRRTSATRFF
CDR3 DNA: TGTGCCAGCGGCCGGAGGACTAGCGCGACACGGTTCTTC

V gene: TRBV7-9
J gene: TRBJ1-1
D gene: TRBD1
clone size: .
CDR3 protein: CASSPGQGAFGTEAFF
CDR3 DNA: TGTGCCAGCAGCCCGGGACAGGGGGCTTTTGGCACTGAAGCTTTCTTT

V gene: TRBV4-3
J gene: TRBJ2-3
D gene: .
clone size: .
CDR3 protein: CASSQEQGVPPTQYF
CDR3 DNA: TGCGCCAGCAGCCAAGAACAGGGTGTACCCCCTACGCAGTATTTT

V gene: TRBV10-3
J gene: TRBJ2-3
D gene: TRBD2
clone size: .
CDR3 protein: CATALAGPTDTQYF
CDR3 DNA: TGTGCCACCGCTCTAGCGGGCCCCACAGATACGCAGTATTTT

V gene: TRBV5-1
J gene: TRBJ1-3
D gene: .
clone size: .
CDR3 protein: CASSFDGSSGNTIYF
CDR3 DNA: TGCGCCAGCAGTTTCGACGGGAGCTCTGGAAACACCATATATTTT

V gene: TRBV30
J gene: TRBJ2-3
D gene: TRBD2
clone size: .
CDR3 protein: CAWSQLLAGDTQYF
CDR3 DNA: TGTGCCTGGAGTCAGCTCCTAGCGGGGGATACGCAGTATTTT

V gene: TRBV19
J gene: TRBJ2-5
D gene: .
clone size: .
CDR3 protein: CASSARQQETQYF
CDR3 DNA: TGTGCCAGTAGTGCTAGACAGCAAGAGACCCAGTACTTC

V gene: TRBV28
J gene: TRBJ1-1
D gene: .
clone size: .
CDR3 protein: CASSPPDSLVEAFF
CDR3 DNA: TGTGCCAGCAGTCCCCCCGACAGCCTGGTTGAAGCTTTCTTT

V gene: TRBV29-1
J gene: TRBJ1-5
D gene: .
clone size: .
CDR3 protein: CSVGTVDSNQPQHF
CDR3 DNA: TGCAGCGTGGGGACGGTGGATAGCAATCAGCCCCAGCATTTT